The sample holds many counts of the clone carrying this T cell receptor (beta chain). Its antigen is unidentified. CDR1 is LGHNA and CDR2 is YSLEER in the germline V gene. V was shortened by 0 bases and J by 2 bases, with 6 bases between the two germline ends. The CDR3 has 14 amino acids. TCRdb re-analysed the RACE reads in MiXCR, keeping a single row per CDR3 protein. The profile covers 30,000 to 35,000 distinct CDR3 sequences, with 6.5% to 8.5% appearing a single time and roughly 9.2% taken by the ten largest. This specimen belongs to a study of human T cells and chemical hapten exposure. Whole-study results and caveats: After DPC sensitization, TCRs above 1 in 1000 frequency showed no change.

Time point here: healthy volunteer bleed at 2 weeks. Total RNA was extracted from unfractionated whole blood. Input material: whole blood. J is TRBJ2-3 and V is TRBV4-3; D not certain. The receptor's source is a human donor in good health. Some clones in this sample may be carry-over from other donors' samples. As DNA, the CDR3 is TGCGCCAGCAGCCAAGATGTTAACACAGATACGCAGTATTTT. Its translation: CASSQDVNTDTQYF.